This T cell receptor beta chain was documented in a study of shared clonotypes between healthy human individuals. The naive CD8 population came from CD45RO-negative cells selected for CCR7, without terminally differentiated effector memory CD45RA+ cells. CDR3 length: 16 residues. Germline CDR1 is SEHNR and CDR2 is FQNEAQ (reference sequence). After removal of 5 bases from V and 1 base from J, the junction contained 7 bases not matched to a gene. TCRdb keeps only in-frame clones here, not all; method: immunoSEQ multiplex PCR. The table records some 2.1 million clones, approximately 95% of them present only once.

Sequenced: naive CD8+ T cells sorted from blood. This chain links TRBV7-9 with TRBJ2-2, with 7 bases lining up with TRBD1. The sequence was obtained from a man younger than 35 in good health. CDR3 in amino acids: CASSVQGVLNTGELFF. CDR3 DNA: TGTGCCAGCAGCGTCCAGGGGGTACTGAACACCGGGGAGCTGTTTTTT.